These 19 T cell receptor beta chains share one sample of origin, sequenced in a study of blood T cell repertoires in COVID-19. Data came from immunoSEQ multiplex PCR; TCRdb stores just in-frame clones and leaves some out. The sample holds roughly 250,000 clones, roughly 84% seen once. The specimen was peripheral blood. Receptors originate from a human donor with COVID-19, enrolled during active disease. The donor label of this sample is uncertain.

This chain connects TRBV11-2 to TRBJ2-7; the D is unclear. Germline values: CDR1 SGHAT, CDR2 FQNNGV. The CDR3 is 14 residues long. V was trimmed by 0 bases and J by 7 bases, leaving 13 bases between them. This chain's CDR3 is CASSLDPWANEQYF. As DNA, the CDR3 is TGTGCCAGCAGCTTAGATCCCTGGGCTAATGAGCAGTACTTC.

The gene calls are TRBV6-5 and TRBJ1-6; 9 bases fit TRBD1. V lost 4 bases and J lost 8; bases outside the gene matches: 9. CDR3 size: 16 residues. Germline V gene sequence: CDR1 MNHEY, CDR2 SVGAGI. CDR3 DNA: TGTGCCAGCAGTTCCGAATCGACAGGGGGGTATTCACCCCTCCACTTT. Its translation is CASSSESTGGYSPLHF.

The sample holds one count of this clone. CDR3 amino acids: CASSPPPNRGAYEQYF. CDR3 sequence (DNA): TGTGCCAGCTCACCACCCCCGAACAGGGGGGCCTACGAGCAGTACTTC. The chain links TRBV18 to TRBJ2-7, with 8 bases identical to TRBD1. This CDR3 region has 16 residues. V shed 0 bases, J shed 2 bases, and the junction held 6 bases outside the gene matches. Germline V gene sequence: CDR1 KGHSH, CDR2 LQKENI.

The chain has TRBV9 and TRBJ2-3; TRBD2 matches at 13 bases. The CDR3 sequence is 18 residues long. After removal of 4 bases from V and 1 base from J, the junction contained 9 bases not matched to a gene. From germline, CDR1 is SGDLS and CDR2 YYNGEE. Written as DNA, the CDR3 is TGTGCCAGCAGCTCACTAGCGGGAGGGCTAAGGGGCACAGATACGCAGTATTTT. It translates to CASSSLAGGLRGTDTQYF.

This clone occurred a few times. CDR3 in amino acids: CASRGTGLIEAFF. In DNA form, the CDR3 reads TGTGCCAGCAGGGGGACAGGGTTAATTGAAGCTTTCTTT. The V and J genes are TRBV28 and TRBJ1-1, with 9 bases identical to TRBD1. Losses at the gene ends were 6 bases for V and 7 bases for J; bases not matched to a gene: 6. Germline lookup yields CDR1 MDHEN and CDR2 SYDVKM. The CDR3 consists of 13 residues. The full variable domain, in which reference TRBV28 and TRBJ1-1 provide the parts outside the CDR3, is DVKVTQSSRYLVKRTGEKVFLECVQDMDHENMFWYRQDPGLGLRLIYFSYDVKMKEKGDIPEGYSVSREKKERFSLILESASTNQTSMYLCASRGTGLIEAFFGQGTRLTVV.

This clone came up once. V is TRBV6-2 or TRBV6-3 and J is TRBJ1-3; maybe TRBD1 (5 bases). CDR3 length equals 15 residues. The V and J ends lost 2 bases and 0 bases respectively, with 8 bases between them. Germline CDR1 MNHEY, CDR2 SVGEGT. CDR3 in DNA: TGTGCCAGCAGTTACCAGGGTGTCTCTGGAAACACCATATATTTT. It encodes CASSYQGVSGNTIYF.

V usage is TRBV19 and J usage is TRBJ1-5; D remains ambiguous. Germline V gene sequence: CDR1 LNHDA, CDR2 SQIVND (reference sequence). CDR3 length equals 14 residues. V was trimmed by 3 bases and J by 11 bases, leaving 17 bases between them. This CDR3 is CASSIFGQSRAQHF. The CDR3, as DNA: TGTGCCAGTAGTATTTTCGGGCAATCGAGGGCCCAGCATTTT.

The rearrangement links TRBV30 to TRBJ2-1; 10 bases match TRBD2. The CDR3 length is 19 residues. Germline V gene data show CDR1 as GTSNPN and CDR2 as SVGIG (reference sequence). Trimming removed 0 bases from V and 4 bases from J; junction bases left unmatched: 15. The CDR3 DNA reads as TGTGCCTGGAGTGTCGGGGGGGGAGCTCTAGCGGGAGCGTACAATGAGCAGTTCTTC. Residues: CAWSVGGGALAGAYNEQFF.

This clone was found once. The J gene is TRBJ1-1, the V gene TRBV2; 9 nucleotides agree with TRBD1. Germline assignment: CDR1 SNHLY and CDR2 FYNNEI. V shed 6 bases and J 10 bases; nucleotides not matched to a gene: 12. The CDR3 runs to 14 residues. CDR3 residues: CASRGTGNLRGAFF. CDR3 nucleotide sequence: TGTGCCAGCAGGGGGACAGGGAATCTCCGTGGAGCTTTCTTT. Based on the CDR3 plus reference TRBV2 and TRBJ1-1, the full variable domain is EPEVTQTPSHQVTQMGQEVILRCVPISNHLYFYWYRQILGQKVEFLVSFYNNEISEKSEIFDDQFSVERPDGSNFTLKIRSTKLEDSAMYFCASRGTGNLRGAFFGQGTRLTVV.

The chain combines TRBV19 with TRBJ2-5; TRBD1 aligns across 10 bases. Germline lookup yields CDR1 LNHDA and CDR2 SQIVND (reference sequence). Trimming at V came to 5 bases and at J to 7 bases, leaving 10 bases not matched to a gene. This CDR3 region has 15 residues. The CDR3, as DNA: TGTGCCAGTAGTGATTCGACAGGGGGCACAGGGACCCAGTACTTC. As protein: CASSDSTGGTGTQYF.

This chain links TRBV6-5 with TRBJ1-5; the D is unclear. V lost 3 bases to trimming and J lost 6 bases, with 12 bases between them. The CDR3 is made up of 14 amino acids. Germline CDR1 reads MNHEY; CDR2 reads SVGAGI. CDR3 nucleotide sequence: TGTGCCAGCAGTTATGCCGGAGGCGGTCAGCCCCAGCATTTT. Translating it yields CASSYAGGGQPQHF.

This clone was detected a few times. This chain joins TRBV6-6 and TRBJ2-5, with 10 positions matching TRBD2. The CDR3 has 14 residues. The V gene end was trimmed by 7 bases and the J gene end by 4 bases; junction bases not matched to a gene: 6. Germline loops: CDR1 MNHNY, CDR2 SVGAGI (reference sequence). The CDR3 nucleotides are TGTGCCAGCACCCAAACTAGCGGGATAGAGACCCAGTACTTC. Residues: CASTQTSGIETQYF.

Written as DNA, the CDR3 is TGTGCCATCAGTGAGTCAGGGGTTAGCAATCAGCCCCAGCATTTT. Its protein product is CAISESGVSNQPQHF. V and J are TRBV10-3 and TRBJ1-5; D is possibly TRBD1 (5 bases). CDR1 and CDR2 from the germline V gene are ENHRY and SYGVKD. Trimming took off 0 bases at V and 0 bases at J, with 6 bases between the two ends. The CDR3 sequence is 15 residues long.

Here the CDR3 reads CASSLLPGLGGYTF. Here the CDR3 DNA reads TGTGCCAGCAGCCTACTCCCGGGGTTGGGTGGCTACACCTTC. The rearrangement joins TRBV2 to TRBJ1-2; D is unresolved. CDR1 is SNHLY, CDR2 FYNNEI, per germline. CDR3 length: 14 residues. Between the trimmed V and J ends, which lost 6 bases and 7 bases, there was a span of 18 bases.

The CDR3 DNA is TGTGCCAGCAGCCTTATGATAGCGGGTCACAATGAGCAGTTCTTC. Translated: CASSLMIAGHNEQFF. V gene TRBV5-4 combines with J gene TRBJ2-1; 7 bases map to TRBD2. Germline CDR1 SGHNT, CDR2 YYREEE (reference sequence). Trimming at V came to 4 bases and at J to 5 bases, leaving 9 bases not matched to a gene. The CDR3 contains 15 residues.

This clone was seen a few times. Other nucleotide sequences in the sample specify the same CDR3. This sequence joins TRBV5-8 and TRBJ2-2, with 8 bases matching TRBD2. The V gene end was trimmed by 0 bases and the J gene end by 4 bases; junction bases not matched to a gene: 5. This CDR3 is 16 amino acids long. Looked up from germline, CDR1 is SGHTS and CDR2 is YDEGEE. CDR3: CASSLAKTSATGELFF. In DNA, the CDR3 is TGTGCCAGCAGCTTGGCCAAGACTAGCGCCACCGGGGAGCTGTTTTTT.

This rearrangement joins TRBV7-8 to TRBJ2-7; D may be TRBD2 (5 bases). CDR1 and CDR2 from the germline V gene are SGHVS and FQNEAQ. The ends were cut back, 4 bases at V and 2 bases at J, with 18 bases in the middle. There are 16 residues in the CDR3. The CDR3 reads CASSSGPLVSPYEQYF. The CDR3 DNA is TGTGCCAGCAGCTCCGGCCCACTAGTATCCCCCTACGAGCAGTACTTC.

The J gene is TRBJ1-4, the V gene TRBV5-1; D unresolved. The CDR3 is 13 residues long. Germline V CDR1 and CDR2: SGHRS, YFSETQ. V was cut by 2 bases and J by 4 bases, with 6 bases left in between. The CDR3 sequence: CASSLQSNEKLFF. The CDR3 coding sequence is TGCGCCAGCAGCTTACAGAGTAATGAAAAACTGTTTTTT.

This clone appeared once. This chain connects TRBV28 to TRBJ1-1, with 8 bases that match TRBD1. V was clipped by 6 bases and J by 7 bases; unmatched bases: 7. The CDR3 extends over 13 amino acids. Per the germline V gene, CDR1 is MDHEN and CDR2 is SYDVKM. The CDR3 DNA follows: TGTGCCAGCAGGTACAGGGGGAACGGTGAAGCTTTCTTT. Residues: CASRYRGNGEAFF.